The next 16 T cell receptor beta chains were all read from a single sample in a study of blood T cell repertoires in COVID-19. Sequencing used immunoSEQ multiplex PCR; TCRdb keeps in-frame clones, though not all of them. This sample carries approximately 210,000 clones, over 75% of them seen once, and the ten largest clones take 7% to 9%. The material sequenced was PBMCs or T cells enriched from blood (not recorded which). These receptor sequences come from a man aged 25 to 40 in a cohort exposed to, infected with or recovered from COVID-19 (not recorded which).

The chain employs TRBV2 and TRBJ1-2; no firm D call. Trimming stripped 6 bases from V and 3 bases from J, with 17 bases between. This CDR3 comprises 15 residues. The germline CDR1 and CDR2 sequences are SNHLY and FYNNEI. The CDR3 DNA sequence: TGTGCCAGCAGCGGAGGACCTGGGTTTGACTATGGCTACACCTTC. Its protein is CASSGGPGFDYGYTF.

The CDR3 loop reads CASSKRTGAGTGELFF. In DNA, the CDR3 is TGTGCCAGTAGTAAACGGACAGGGGCCGGGACCGGGGAGCTGTTTTTT. The rearrangement links TRBV19 to TRBJ2-2; 9 positions match TRBD1. Germline lookup yields CDR1 LNHDA and CDR2 SQIVND (reference sequence). V was clipped by 4 bases and J by 5 bases; unmatched bases: 8. The CDR3 is 16 residues long.

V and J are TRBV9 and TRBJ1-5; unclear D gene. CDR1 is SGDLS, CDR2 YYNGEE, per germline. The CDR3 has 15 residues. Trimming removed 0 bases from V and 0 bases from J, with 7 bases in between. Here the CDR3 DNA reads TGTGCCAGCAGCGTAGCCGGGAATAGCAATCAGCCCCAGCATTTT. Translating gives CASSVAGNSNQPQHF. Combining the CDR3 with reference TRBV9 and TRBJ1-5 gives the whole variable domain DSGVTQTPKHLITATGQRVTLRCSPRSGDLSVYWYQQSLDQGLQFLIQYYNGEERAKGNILERFSAQQFPDLHSELNLSSLELGDSALYFCASSVAGNSNQPQHFGDGTRLSIL.

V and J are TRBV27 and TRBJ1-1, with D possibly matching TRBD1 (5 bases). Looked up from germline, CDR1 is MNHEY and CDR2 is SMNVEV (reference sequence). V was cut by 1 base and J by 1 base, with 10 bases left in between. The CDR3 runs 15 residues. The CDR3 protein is CASSLLGGTNTEAFF. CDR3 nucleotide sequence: TGTGCCAGCAGTTTATTGGGGGGGACGAACACTGAAGCTTTCTTT.

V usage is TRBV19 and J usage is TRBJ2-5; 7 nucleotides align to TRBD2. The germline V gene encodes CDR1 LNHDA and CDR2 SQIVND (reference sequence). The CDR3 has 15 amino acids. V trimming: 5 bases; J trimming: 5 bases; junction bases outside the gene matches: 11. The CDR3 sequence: CASSLFGGSKETQYF. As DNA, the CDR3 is TGTGCCAGTAGTCTCTTCGGGGGGAGCAAGGAGACCCAGTACTTC.

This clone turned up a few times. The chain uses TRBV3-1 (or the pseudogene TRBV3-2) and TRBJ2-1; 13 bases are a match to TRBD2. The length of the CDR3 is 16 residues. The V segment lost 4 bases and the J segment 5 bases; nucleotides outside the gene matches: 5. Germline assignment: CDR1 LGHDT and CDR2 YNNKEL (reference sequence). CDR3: CASSPRLAGGHNEQFF. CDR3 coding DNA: TGTGCCAGCAGCCCGCGACTAGCGGGAGGCCACAATGAGCAGTTCTTC.

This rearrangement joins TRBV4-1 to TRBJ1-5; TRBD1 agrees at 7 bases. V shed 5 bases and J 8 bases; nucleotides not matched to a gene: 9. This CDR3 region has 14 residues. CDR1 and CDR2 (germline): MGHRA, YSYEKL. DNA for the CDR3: TGCGCCAGCAGCACACTACAGGGGCGGGAGCCCCAGCATTTT. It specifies CASSTLQGREPQHF.

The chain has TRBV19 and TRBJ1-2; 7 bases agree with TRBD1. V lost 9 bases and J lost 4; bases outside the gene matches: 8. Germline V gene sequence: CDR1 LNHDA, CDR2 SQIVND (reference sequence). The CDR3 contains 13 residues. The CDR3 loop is CASSGTVTYGYTF. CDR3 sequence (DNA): TGTGCCAGCTCTGGGACAGTCACCTATGGCTACACCTTC.

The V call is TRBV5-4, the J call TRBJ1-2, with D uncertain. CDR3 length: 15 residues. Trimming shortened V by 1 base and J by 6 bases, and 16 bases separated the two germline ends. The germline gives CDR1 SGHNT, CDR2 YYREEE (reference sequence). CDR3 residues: CASSLFRNNADGYTF. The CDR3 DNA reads TGTGCCAGCAGCTTGTTCCGAAATAACGCAGATGGCTACACCTTC.

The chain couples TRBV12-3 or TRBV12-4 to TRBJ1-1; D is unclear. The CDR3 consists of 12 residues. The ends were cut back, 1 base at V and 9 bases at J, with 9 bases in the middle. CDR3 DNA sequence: TGTGCCAGCAGTTTAGAGAGGGCGAAAGCTTTCTTT. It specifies CASSLERAKAFF.

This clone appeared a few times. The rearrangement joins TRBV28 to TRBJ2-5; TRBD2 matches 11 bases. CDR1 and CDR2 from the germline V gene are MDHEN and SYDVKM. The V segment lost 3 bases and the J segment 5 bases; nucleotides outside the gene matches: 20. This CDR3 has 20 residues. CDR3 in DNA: TGTGCCAGCAGTTTTATCTCGACAATAGCGGGAGGGCCGTCCGTCGAGACCCAGTACTTC. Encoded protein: CASSFISTIAGGPSVETQYF.

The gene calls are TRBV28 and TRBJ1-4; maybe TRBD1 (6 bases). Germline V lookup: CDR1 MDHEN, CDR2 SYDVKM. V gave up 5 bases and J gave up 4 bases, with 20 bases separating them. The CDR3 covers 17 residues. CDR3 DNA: TGTGCCAGCAGTCTCTTAACAGGGAATTGGGTTAATGAAAAACTGTTTTTT. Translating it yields CASSLLTGNWVNEKLFF. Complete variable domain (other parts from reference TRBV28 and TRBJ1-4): DVKVTQSSRYLVKRTGEKVFLECVQDMDHENMFWYRQDPGLGLRLIYFSYDVKMKEKGDIPEGYSVSREKKERFSLILESASTNQTSMYLCASSLLTGNWVNEKLFFGSGTQLSVL.

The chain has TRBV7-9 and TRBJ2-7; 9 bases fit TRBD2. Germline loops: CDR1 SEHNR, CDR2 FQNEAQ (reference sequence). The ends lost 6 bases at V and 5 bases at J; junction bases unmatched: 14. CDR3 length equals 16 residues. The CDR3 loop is CASRGEGLAEDDEQYF. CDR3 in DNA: TGTGCCAGCAGGGGGGAGGGACTAGCCGAAGATGACGAGCAGTACTTC.

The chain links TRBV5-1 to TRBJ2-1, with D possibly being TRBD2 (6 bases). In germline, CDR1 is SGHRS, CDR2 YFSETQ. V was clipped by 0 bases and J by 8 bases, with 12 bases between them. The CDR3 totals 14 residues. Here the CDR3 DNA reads TGCGCCAGCAGCTTGGCCGGGGGTACCGATGAGCAGTTCTTC. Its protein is CASSLAGGTDEQFF.

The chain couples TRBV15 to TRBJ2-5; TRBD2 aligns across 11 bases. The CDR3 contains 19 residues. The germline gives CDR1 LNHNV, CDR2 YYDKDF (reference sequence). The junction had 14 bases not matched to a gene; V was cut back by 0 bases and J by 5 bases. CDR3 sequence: CATSRDAVAGGGSWETQYF. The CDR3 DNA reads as TGTGCCACCAGCAGAGATGCGGTAGCGGGAGGGGGTTCGTGGGAGACCCAGTACTTC.

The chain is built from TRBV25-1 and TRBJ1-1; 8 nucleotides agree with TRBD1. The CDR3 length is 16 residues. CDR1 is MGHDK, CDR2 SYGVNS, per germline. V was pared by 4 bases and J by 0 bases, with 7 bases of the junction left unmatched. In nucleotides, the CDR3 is TGTGCCAGCAGTGTCACAGGGGGGTGGATGAACACTGAAGCTTTCTTT. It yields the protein CASSVTGGWMNTEAFF.